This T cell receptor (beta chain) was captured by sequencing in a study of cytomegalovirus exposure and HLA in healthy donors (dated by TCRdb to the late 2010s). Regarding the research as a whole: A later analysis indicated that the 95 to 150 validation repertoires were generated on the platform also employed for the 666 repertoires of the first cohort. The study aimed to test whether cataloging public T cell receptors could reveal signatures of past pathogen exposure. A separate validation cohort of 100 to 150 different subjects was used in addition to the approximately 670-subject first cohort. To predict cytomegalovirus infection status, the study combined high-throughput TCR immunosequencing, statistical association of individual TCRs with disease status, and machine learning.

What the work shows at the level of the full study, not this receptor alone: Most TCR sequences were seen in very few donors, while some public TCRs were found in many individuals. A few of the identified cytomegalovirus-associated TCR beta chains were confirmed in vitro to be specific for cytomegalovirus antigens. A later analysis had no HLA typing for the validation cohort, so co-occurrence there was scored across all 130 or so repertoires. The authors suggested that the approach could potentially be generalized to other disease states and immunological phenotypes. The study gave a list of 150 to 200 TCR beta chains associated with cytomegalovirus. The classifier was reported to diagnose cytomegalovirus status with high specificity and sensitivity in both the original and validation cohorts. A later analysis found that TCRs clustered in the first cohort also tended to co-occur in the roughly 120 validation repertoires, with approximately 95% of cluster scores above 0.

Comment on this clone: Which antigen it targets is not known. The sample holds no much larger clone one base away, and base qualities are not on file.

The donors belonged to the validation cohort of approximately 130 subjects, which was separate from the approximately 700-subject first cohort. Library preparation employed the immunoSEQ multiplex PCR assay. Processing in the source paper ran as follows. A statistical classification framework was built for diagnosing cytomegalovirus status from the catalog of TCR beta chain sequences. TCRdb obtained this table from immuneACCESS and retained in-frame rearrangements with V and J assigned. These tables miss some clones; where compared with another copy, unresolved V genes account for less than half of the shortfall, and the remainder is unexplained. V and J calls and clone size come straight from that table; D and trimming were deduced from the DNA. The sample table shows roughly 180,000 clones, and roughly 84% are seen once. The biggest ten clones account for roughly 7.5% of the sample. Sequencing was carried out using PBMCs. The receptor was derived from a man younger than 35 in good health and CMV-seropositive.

The DNA sequence follows: TGTGCCAGCAGCTTGACGGGACAGAGGCGCGAGCAGTACTTC. Translated, it gives CASSLTGQRREQYF. The chain is assembled from TRBV5-4 and TRBJ2-7, with TRBD1 identical over 7 junction bases. From cysteine to phenylalanine, the CDR3 is 14 amino acids long. The DNA shown is the 42-base CDR3, in frame from base 1. CDR1 SGHNT and CDR2 YYREEE were looked up in the germline V gene (reference sequence). Germline trimming amounts to 1 base on V and 6 bases on J, with 7 as the count of junction bases outside the gene matches. When the CDR3 is completed using the reference TRBV5-4 and TRBJ2-7 genes on either side, the full variable domain is ETGVTQSPTHLIKTRGQQVTLRCSSQSGHNTVSWYQQALGQGPQFIFQYYREEENGRGNFPPRFSGLQFPNYSSELNVNALELDDSALYLCASSLTGQRREQYFGPGTRLTVT.